The present T cell receptor beta chain was sequenced within a study of technical replicates of blood from a handful of donors. The protocol was immunoSEQ multiplex PCR, while the TCRdb copy is restricted to in-frame clones and leaves out a portion. This repertoire shows tens of thousands of clones, about 95% found once; its top ten account for 2.5% to 3.5%. V lost 7 bases, J lost 5 bases, and 17 bases lay in between. The germline V gene encodes CDR1 LNHDA and CDR2 SQIVND (reference sequence). CDR3 size: 15 residues. Sequencing was carried out using PBMCs. This clonotype was sampled from a human donor in good health. Some clones in this sample may be carry-over from other donors' samples. The chain carries TRBV19 and TRBJ2-2, with D perhaps TRBD2 (6 bases). CDR3 residues: CASNVGRRETGELFF. In DNA, the CDR3 is TGTGCCAGTAACGTAGGGCGGAGGGAGACCGGGGAGCTGTTTTTT.